The TCR beta chain described here comes from a study of cytomegalovirus exposure and HLA in healthy donors listed by TCRdb under 2017. For the wider study: According to an earlier analysis of around 600 of the donors, roughly 180 million T cells yielded over 90 million unique TCR beta sequences and about 300 Gb of sequence data. The aim of the study was to test whether cataloging public T cell receptors could identify signatures of past pathogen exposure. In an earlier analysis of more than 550 of the donors, high-throughput TCR beta sequencing was used to judge whether each TCR beta V gene segment behaved as functional or pseudogenic. The T cell repertoires of 700 or so subjects were profiled by immunosequencing and related to cytomegalovirus serostatus. Typing coverage differed by locus: A, B, C, DRB1 and DQB1 were typed in roughly 620-640 donors, DQA1 in 500 to 550, DPA1 in approximately 600, and DPB1 in 472. On average, 235,054 unique TCR beta nucleotide sequences were sequenced per donor among 350 to 400 genotyped donors of the cohort, with roughly 19% of those sequences being non-productive. Approximately 300 gigabases of sequencing data and around 80 million unique TCR sequences made up an early release that covered several hundred HLA-typed donors. Alongside the repertoire data, information on donor age, sex, ethnicity and CMV serostatus was compiled. In a later genetic analysis, genome-wide SNP genotypes for about 65% of the 666 donors were used, and that subset was treated as a discovery cohort. In a later analysis, previously published TCR beta repertoires from hundreds of donors were re-analyzed and high-resolution HLA genotyping was added so that TCR occurrence patterns could be studied. Rather than using new phenotypic data, the later analysis identified candidate immune exposures from TCR beta sequences and from how often those sequences occurred across donors. Every discovery cohort repertoire had been produced on one sequencing platform. HLA typing covered class I and class II loci at four-digit resolution. Roughly five DR-DQ haplotypes were treated as single units for association and clustering because of strong linkage in the cohort. Along with the roughly 700-subject first cohort, a separate validation cohort of more than 90 different subjects was used. To predict cytomegalovirus infection status, the study brought together high-throughput TCR immunosequencing, statistical association of individual TCRs with disease status, and machine learning. The genetic ancestry cluster associated with self-reported Caucasian donors included 65% to 90% of the approximately 400 genotyped donors. Results the study describes overall, beyond this receptor: A cluster of highly shared sequence variants was judged likely to represent a technical artifact of the sequencing pipeline. The classifier was reported to diagnose cytomegalovirus status with high specificity and sensitivity in both the original and validation cohorts. Compared with equally common non-associated chains, HLA-associated TCR beta chains in a later analysis were more clonally expanded and had lower generation probabilities. A few of the identified cytomegalovirus-associated TCR beta chains were confirmed in vitro to be specific for cytomegalovirus antigens. Strong co-occurrence of HLA alleles, especially DR and DQ, made assigning TCR associations to individual alleles difficult. For the cohort, immune exposure information was limited to CMV serostatus. In a later analysis, several top co-occurrence clusters were reported to appear linked to parvovirus B19, influenza, CMV and Epstein-Barr virus. A later analysis found that TCR association rates varied across HLA loci, with DRB1 alleles showing the most associated TCRs and HLA-C alleles the fewest. Compared with the approximately 600-donor mean, donors in an Asian-associated ancestry cluster had fewer N-insertions in productive TCRs, according to a later genetic analysis. Because the 87-base-pair reads could not distinguish some IMGT-functional V segments, including TRBV6-2 and TRBV6-3, those segments were excluded. The cohort was sequenced for TCR beta chains only, and without alpha or paired-chain data the features that could be detected were limited. HLA typing was unavailable for some donors at each locus, so association tests used only the typed subset. Most TCR sequences were observed very rarely across donors, whereas some public TCRs were present in many individuals. The study listed approximately 150 TCR beta chains as associated with cytomegalovirus. Because counts were too low, seventeen rarely observed V segments, including chromosome 9 orphons, were left out of the earlier analysis of approximately 500 of the donors. An earlier analysis of approximately 570 of the donors showed that most TCR beta V segments appeared in productive rearrangements either about 90% or about 30% of the time, which broadly matched IMGT annotations. Linkage disequilibrium might explain the correlated functional status among segregating V segments, but an unknown experimental factor could not be excluded. In a later genetic analysis, a missense DCLRE1C variant was associated with V-gene and J-gene trimming of TCR beta chains, and the association was replicated in an independent cohort. A further reported finding was that TCR beta sequences accurately predicted the HLA-A and HLA-B alleles for most subjects in the first cohort. In a later analysis, most CMV-associated TCR beta chains were found to appear HLA-restricted, with HLA associations seemingly driven largely by CMV exposure. Sequencing depth was assumed to be roughly uniform across donors in the presence/absence analyses, though that assumption may not hold. The authors suggested that the approach could potentially be generalized to other disease states and immunological phenotypes. At a false discovery rate of 0.05, a later analysis linked around 15,000 TCR beta sequences to specific HLA alleles.

This clone was found a few times. The antigen it recognizes is unknown. One junction end does not reproduce the germline sequence, and a read error may be involved. Other DNA sequences in the same sample also yield this CDR3. The cohort comprised hundreds of healthy bone marrow donors. At the time of sampling, all cohort members were nominally healthy, though unrecorded immune exposures were likely present. The donor tested CMV seropositive and was one of the 289 seropositive cohort members. Each donor provided a peripheral blood sample, and peripheral blood mononuclear cells were used for TCR beta sequencing. The Qiagen DNeasy Blood Extraction Kit was used to extract genomic DNA from the blood cell samples. The library was made by the immunoSEQ multiplex PCR assay. The multiplex PCR relied on a mix of 60 forward primers for TCR Vbeta segments and 13 reverse primers for TCR Jbeta segments. The CDR3 region of rearranged TCR beta genes was amplified from genomic DNA by a multiplex PCR assay. On the Illumina HiSeq System, the amplified TCR beta libraries were sequenced as 87-base-pair reads. The study's processing was this. Across the 640 or so repertoires, a later analysis counted roughly 84 million unique TCR beta chains, 8.5 million to 12 million of which were shared by at least two donors. A nearest-neighbor algorithm error-corrected the raw reads and collapsed the reads into unique sequences, merging closely related sequences to remove PCR and sequencing errors. Alignment of CDR3 sequences to IMGT reference sequences was used to assign V, D and J gene segments. For a sequence to be retained, a match of at least six nucleotides was required to both a V gene segment and a J gene segment. A rearrangement counted as productive if the CDR3 had no stop codons and remained in frame with V and J, and every other rearrangement counted as non-productive. CDR3 was defined by IMGT convention, running from the second conserved V-encoded cysteine to the conserved J-encoded phenylalanine. The earlier analysis of about 640 of the donors excluded any sequence lacking an unambiguous match to a single V gene segment. In an earlier analysis of 450 to 750 of the donors, a V segment was called functional when productive rearrangements were above 56.7%, and segregating when the standard deviation between donors exceeded 5%. A statistical classification framework was built for diagnosing cytomegalovirus status from the catalog of TCR beta chain sequences. In a later analysis, V and J genes were assigned by comparing TCR nucleotide sequences against IMGT/GENE-DB human TR gene sequences. Using the TCRdist pipeline, a later analysis assigned CDR3 sequences along with most-parsimonious VDJ recombination scenarios. In a later analysis, each TCR beta chain was defined by its CDR3 amino acid sequence together with its V-gene family, and reads without a unique V-gene family were excluded. In a later analysis, 450 to 600 highly shared, low-generation-probability nucleotide sequences were removed to address suspected cross-contamination and a sequencing artifact. For each public chain, a later analysis derived a clonal expansion index from normalized ranks of inferred template counts within each repertoire. In a later analysis, generation probabilities were computed using a VDJ recombination model fitted to out-of-frame rearrangements, and the results were checked against IGoR. A later analysis scored TCR-TCR, TCR-HLA and TCR-CMV co-occurrence with hypergeometric tests, applying a repertoire-size bias correction to TCR pairs. To estimate false discovery rates, a later analysis permuted the HLA or CMV assignments 20 times. In a later analysis, co-occurring TCRs were grouped using DBSCAN, and TCRdist sequence similarity was added for clustering within HLA-allele-positive subsets. Repertoires with fewer than 30,000 or more than 120,000 public chains, plus five repertoires with anomalous nucleotide sharing, were excluded from co-occurrence clustering. The table comes from immuneACCESS by way of TCRdb, which keeps in-frame sequences with V and J called. Part of the clones is missing from these tables; in studies checked, under half for an unresolved V gene and the rest for unknown reasons. That table is the source of V, J and clone size, and D and trimming were worked out from the DNA. This sample lists 100,000 to 150,000 clones; roughly 9% were detected once. The ten largest clones add up to around 6% of the sample.

The CDR3 covers 12 residues, taking in both the cysteine and the phenylalanine. The kept DNA is CDR3 alone, 36 bases in frame from the first base. Per the germline V gene, SGHRS is the CDR1 and YFSETQ is the CDR2. Sequenced input: PBMCs. The rearranged segments are TRBV5-1 and TRBJ1-1, and possibly TRBD1, on 6 matching bases. The receptor was isolated from a woman between 40 and 55 years old in good health and CMV-seropositive. The DNA sequence is as follows: TGCGCCAGCAGGTCGGGACACCTTGAAGCTTTTTTT. It is translated as CASRSGHLEAFF.